Below, one T cell receptor beta chain is given with its context. Its matching antigen is unknown. The record originates from a study of CD8+CD57+ T cells in acquired aplastic anemia. Study-wide results and limits: Significant differences in CD8+ Simpson's diversity were not observed between patients and controls.

The CDR3 totals 14 residues. V dropped 3 bases and J dropped 3; count of bases not matched to a gene: 5. In germline, CDR1 is SGHTA, CDR2 FQGNSA. Genomic DNA constituted the template upon which TCR beta VDJ and CDR3 profiling was performed. Each CDR3 protein gets one entry after TCRdb re-called the reads with MiXCR. The sample holds approximately 190,000 distinct CDR3 sequences; around 47% are singletons and the top ten take 9.7%. All patients picked for sequencing had shown, by flow cytometry, an expansion of CD8+CD57+ cells. Severe acquired aplastic anemia was present in all patients. Blood sampling was performed on the patients, and none of them had received therapy by then.

This sequence joins TRBV7-2 and TRBJ2-7; 7 positions match TRBD2. Sample: sorted CD4+, CD8+, or CD8+CD57+ T cells (not recorded which) from PBMCs. The origin of this receptor is a human donor with aplastic anemia. CDR3 loop: CASSFGGGGYEQYF. The CDR3 bases are TGTGCCAGCAGCTTCGGCGGCGGGGGCTACGAGCAGTACTTC.